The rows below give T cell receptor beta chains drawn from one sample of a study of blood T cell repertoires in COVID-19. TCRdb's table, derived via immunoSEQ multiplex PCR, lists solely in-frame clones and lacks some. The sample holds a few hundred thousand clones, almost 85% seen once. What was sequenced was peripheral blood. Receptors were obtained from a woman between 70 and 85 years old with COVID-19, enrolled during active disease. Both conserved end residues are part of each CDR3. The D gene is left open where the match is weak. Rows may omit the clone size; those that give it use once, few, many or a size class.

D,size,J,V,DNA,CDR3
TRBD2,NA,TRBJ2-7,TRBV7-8,TGTGCCAGCAGCCGAGCGTCTAGCGGGAGGGCCCCATACGAGCAGTACTTC,CASSRASSGRAPYEQYF
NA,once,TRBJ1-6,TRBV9,TGTGCCAGCAGCCGGGACAACAATAATTCACCCCTCCACTTT,CASSRDNNNSPLHF
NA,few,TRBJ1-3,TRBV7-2,TGTGCCAGCAGCTTCGTGGGCAGTACAGGAAACACCATATATTTT,CASSFVGSTGNTIYF
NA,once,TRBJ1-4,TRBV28,TGTGCCAGCAGTTTCGCTTCGGGGAGGAGGGAAAAACTGTTTTTT,CASSFASGRREKLFF
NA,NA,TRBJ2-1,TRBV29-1,TGCAGCGTTGTAGAGCGGGTCGTTATGTATGAGCAGTTCTTC,CSVVERVVMYEQFF
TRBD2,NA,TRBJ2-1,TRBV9,TGTGCCAGCAGCCCAAGTGGGGGAGCGGGGGTGTCCCCTTACAATGAGCAGTTCTTC,CASSPSGGAGVSPYNEQFF
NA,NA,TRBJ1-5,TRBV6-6,TGTGCCAGCACCGGGACAAATAATCAGCCCCAGCATTTT,CASTGTNNQPQHF
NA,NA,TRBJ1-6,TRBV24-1,TGTGCCACCAGTGACCCGGGACTCCCCCTCCACTTT,CATSDPGLPLHF
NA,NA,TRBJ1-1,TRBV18,TGTGCCAGCTCACCCCTGGGGGGGTTGAACACTGAAGCTTTCTTT,CASSPLGGLNTEAFF
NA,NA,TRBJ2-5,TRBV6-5,TGTGCCAGCAGTTACACCGGGACTCGGGAGACCCAGTACTTC,CASSYTGTRETQYF
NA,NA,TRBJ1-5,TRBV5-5,TGTGCCAGCAGCTTGCTTAGCAATCAGCCCCAGCATTTT,CASSLLSNQPQHF
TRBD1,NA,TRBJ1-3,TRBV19,TGTGCCAGTAGTGGGCGGACAGGGGGCAAGGCTGGAAACACCATATATTTT,CASSGRTGGKAGNTIYF
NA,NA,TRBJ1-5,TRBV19,TGTGCCAGTAGTATAGGGTACTCTCAGCCCCAGCATTTT,CASSIGYSQPQHF
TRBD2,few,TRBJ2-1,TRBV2,TGTGCCAGCAGCGTTAGCGGGAGCTCCTACAATGAGCAGTTCTTC,CASSVSGSSYNEQFF
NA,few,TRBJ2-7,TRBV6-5,TGTGCCAGCAGTTACGGGCAACAAGTAAGCGAGCAGTACTTC,CASSYGQQVSEQYF
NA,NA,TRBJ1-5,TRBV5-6,TGTGCCAGCAGCTTGGCCGCAGGGAATAGCAATCAGCCCCAGCATTTT,CASSLAAGNSNQPQHF
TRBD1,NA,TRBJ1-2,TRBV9,TGTGCCAGCAGCGTAGCCCCACAGGGGGCGAACTATGGCTACACCTTC,CASSVAPQGANYGYTF
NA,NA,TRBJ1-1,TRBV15,TGTGCCACCAGCAGAGATCCAGGACAGATCTCGACTGAAGCTTTCTTT,CATSRDPGQISTEAFF
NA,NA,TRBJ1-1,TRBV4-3,TGCGCCAGCAGCCAAGACGGGAACACTGAAGCTTTCTTT,CASSQDGNTEAFF
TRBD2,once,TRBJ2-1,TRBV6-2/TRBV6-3,TGTGCCAGCAGTTATTCCCGCGCCGGACTAGCGGCTGTCTTC,CASSYSRAGLAAVF
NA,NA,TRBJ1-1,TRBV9,TGTGCCAGCAGCGTAGATGGGTACAGGGTTGGGGTCCTCACTGAAGCTTTCTTT,CASSVDGYRVGVLTEAFF
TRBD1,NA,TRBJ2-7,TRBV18,TGTGCCAGCTCACCACTCCGACAGGGTATTTCGGTTGAGCAGTACTTC,CASSPLRQGISVEQYF
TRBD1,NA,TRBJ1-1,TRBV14,TGTGCCAGCAGCCAACGGACAGGGAACACTGAAGCTTTCTTT,CASSQRTGNTEAFF
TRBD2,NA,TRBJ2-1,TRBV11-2,TGTGCCAGCAGCTCCCTGGATGGACTAGCGGGGGAAGTAAATGAGCAGTTCTTC,CASSSLDGLAGEVNEQFF
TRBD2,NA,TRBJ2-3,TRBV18,TGTGCCAGCTCACCGCTAGCGGGGGGAGGCACAGATACGCAGTATTTT,CASSPLAGGGTDTQYF
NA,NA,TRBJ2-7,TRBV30,TGTGCCTGGAACGGAGGGGCGTACGAGCAGTACTTC,CAWNGGAYEQYF
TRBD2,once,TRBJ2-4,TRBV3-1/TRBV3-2,TGTGCCAGCAGTCTTAGCGGGAGTAGTGAAAACATTCAGTACTTC,CASSLSGSSENIQYF
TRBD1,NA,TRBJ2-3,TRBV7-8,TGTGCCAGCAGCACACAGGGGTTTAAGACAGATACGCAGTATTTT,CASSTQGFKTDTQYF
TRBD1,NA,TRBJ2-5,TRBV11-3,TGTGCCAGCAGCTCTGGGACAGGGGAGACCCAGTACTTC,CASSSGTGETQYF
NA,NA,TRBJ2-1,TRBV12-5,TGTGCTAGTGGTTTGGTACTACGCAGGGTCAATGAGCAGTTCTTC,CASGLVLRRVNEQFF
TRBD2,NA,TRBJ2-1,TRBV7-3,TGTGCCAGCAGCGTCGGGACTAGCGGGAGCTCCTACAATGAGCAGTTCTTC,CASSVGTSGSSYNEQFF
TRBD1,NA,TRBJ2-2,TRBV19,TGTGCCAGTAGTATTTTGAGGACAGGGAACACCGGGGAGCTGTTTTTT,CASSILRTGNTGELFF
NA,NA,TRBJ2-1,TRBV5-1,TGCGCCAGCAGCTTGGGCGCCGGGACACAATACAATGAGCAGTTCTTC,CASSLGAGTQYNEQFF
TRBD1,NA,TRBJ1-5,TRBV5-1,TGCGCCAGCAGCGCAGGGACAGCCAATCAGCCCCAGCATTTT,CASSAGTANQPQHF
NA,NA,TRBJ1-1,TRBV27,TGTGCCAGCAGTTTTGTGCGGCAGGGAATAACTGAAGCTTTCTTT,CASSFVRQGITEAFF
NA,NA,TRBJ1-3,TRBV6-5,TGTGCCAGCATTAGGGTTTGGGGAGCTGGAAACACCATATATTTT,CASIRVWGAGNTIYF
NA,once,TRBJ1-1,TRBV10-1,TGCGCCAGCAGTGAGTCGGCCGCAGGGAAAGCTGAAGCTTTCTTT,CASSESAAGKAEAFF
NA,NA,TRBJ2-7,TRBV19,TGTGCCAGTACCCCTCGACGGGACTCAACCTACGAGCAGTACTTC,CASTPRRDSTYEQYF
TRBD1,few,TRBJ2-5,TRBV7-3,TGTGCCAGCAGCCTTAGGGGGCGTGGGCTCCAAGAGACCCAGTACTTC,CASSLRGRGLQETQYF
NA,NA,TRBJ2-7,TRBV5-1,TGCGCCAGCAGCTCCCAGGGGTCGGGGGGTGACGAGCAGTACTTC,CASSSQGSGGDEQYF
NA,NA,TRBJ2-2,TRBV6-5,TGTGCCAGCAGCAAGGGGGTTGCCGGGGAGCTGTTTTTT,CASSKGVAGELFF
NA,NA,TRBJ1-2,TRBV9,TGTGCCAGCAGCGCGGGGTGGGGGGGCTCTCCCTATGGCTACACCTTC,CASSAGWGGSPYGYTF